This TCR beta chain was retrieved from a study of shared clonotypes between healthy human individuals. Study as a whole: Each donor contributed plates that comprised three CD4 naive, three CD4 memory, two CD8 naive and one CD8 memory.

Germline loops: CDR1 SEHNR, CDR2 FQNEAQ (reference sequence). The CDR3 has 12 amino acids. The V gene end was trimmed by 4 bases and the J gene end by 10 bases; junction bases not matched to a gene: 2. Sequencing used immunoSEQ multiplex PCR; TCRdb keeps in-frame clones, though not all of them. The sample has 750,000 to 1,000,000 clones, 80% to 95% seen once. Naive CD8 cells were CD45RO-negative, positively selected for CCR7, excluding terminally differentiated effector memory CD45RA+ cells. None of the donors, who were healthy HIV-negative adults, had recently had acute infections or vaccinations. General study results and limits: Memory subsets generally showed smaller estimated richness than naive subsets did.

With respect to this clone: The antigen remains undetermined.

Sequenced material: naive CD8+ T cells sorted from blood. The chain carries TRBV7-9 and TRBJ2-1, with 9 bases fitting TRBD2. This receptor was taken from a young man in good health. This CDR3 reads CASSSSGAEQFF. CDR3 nucleotides: TGTGCCAGCAGCTCTAGCGGGGCCGAGCAGTTCTTC.